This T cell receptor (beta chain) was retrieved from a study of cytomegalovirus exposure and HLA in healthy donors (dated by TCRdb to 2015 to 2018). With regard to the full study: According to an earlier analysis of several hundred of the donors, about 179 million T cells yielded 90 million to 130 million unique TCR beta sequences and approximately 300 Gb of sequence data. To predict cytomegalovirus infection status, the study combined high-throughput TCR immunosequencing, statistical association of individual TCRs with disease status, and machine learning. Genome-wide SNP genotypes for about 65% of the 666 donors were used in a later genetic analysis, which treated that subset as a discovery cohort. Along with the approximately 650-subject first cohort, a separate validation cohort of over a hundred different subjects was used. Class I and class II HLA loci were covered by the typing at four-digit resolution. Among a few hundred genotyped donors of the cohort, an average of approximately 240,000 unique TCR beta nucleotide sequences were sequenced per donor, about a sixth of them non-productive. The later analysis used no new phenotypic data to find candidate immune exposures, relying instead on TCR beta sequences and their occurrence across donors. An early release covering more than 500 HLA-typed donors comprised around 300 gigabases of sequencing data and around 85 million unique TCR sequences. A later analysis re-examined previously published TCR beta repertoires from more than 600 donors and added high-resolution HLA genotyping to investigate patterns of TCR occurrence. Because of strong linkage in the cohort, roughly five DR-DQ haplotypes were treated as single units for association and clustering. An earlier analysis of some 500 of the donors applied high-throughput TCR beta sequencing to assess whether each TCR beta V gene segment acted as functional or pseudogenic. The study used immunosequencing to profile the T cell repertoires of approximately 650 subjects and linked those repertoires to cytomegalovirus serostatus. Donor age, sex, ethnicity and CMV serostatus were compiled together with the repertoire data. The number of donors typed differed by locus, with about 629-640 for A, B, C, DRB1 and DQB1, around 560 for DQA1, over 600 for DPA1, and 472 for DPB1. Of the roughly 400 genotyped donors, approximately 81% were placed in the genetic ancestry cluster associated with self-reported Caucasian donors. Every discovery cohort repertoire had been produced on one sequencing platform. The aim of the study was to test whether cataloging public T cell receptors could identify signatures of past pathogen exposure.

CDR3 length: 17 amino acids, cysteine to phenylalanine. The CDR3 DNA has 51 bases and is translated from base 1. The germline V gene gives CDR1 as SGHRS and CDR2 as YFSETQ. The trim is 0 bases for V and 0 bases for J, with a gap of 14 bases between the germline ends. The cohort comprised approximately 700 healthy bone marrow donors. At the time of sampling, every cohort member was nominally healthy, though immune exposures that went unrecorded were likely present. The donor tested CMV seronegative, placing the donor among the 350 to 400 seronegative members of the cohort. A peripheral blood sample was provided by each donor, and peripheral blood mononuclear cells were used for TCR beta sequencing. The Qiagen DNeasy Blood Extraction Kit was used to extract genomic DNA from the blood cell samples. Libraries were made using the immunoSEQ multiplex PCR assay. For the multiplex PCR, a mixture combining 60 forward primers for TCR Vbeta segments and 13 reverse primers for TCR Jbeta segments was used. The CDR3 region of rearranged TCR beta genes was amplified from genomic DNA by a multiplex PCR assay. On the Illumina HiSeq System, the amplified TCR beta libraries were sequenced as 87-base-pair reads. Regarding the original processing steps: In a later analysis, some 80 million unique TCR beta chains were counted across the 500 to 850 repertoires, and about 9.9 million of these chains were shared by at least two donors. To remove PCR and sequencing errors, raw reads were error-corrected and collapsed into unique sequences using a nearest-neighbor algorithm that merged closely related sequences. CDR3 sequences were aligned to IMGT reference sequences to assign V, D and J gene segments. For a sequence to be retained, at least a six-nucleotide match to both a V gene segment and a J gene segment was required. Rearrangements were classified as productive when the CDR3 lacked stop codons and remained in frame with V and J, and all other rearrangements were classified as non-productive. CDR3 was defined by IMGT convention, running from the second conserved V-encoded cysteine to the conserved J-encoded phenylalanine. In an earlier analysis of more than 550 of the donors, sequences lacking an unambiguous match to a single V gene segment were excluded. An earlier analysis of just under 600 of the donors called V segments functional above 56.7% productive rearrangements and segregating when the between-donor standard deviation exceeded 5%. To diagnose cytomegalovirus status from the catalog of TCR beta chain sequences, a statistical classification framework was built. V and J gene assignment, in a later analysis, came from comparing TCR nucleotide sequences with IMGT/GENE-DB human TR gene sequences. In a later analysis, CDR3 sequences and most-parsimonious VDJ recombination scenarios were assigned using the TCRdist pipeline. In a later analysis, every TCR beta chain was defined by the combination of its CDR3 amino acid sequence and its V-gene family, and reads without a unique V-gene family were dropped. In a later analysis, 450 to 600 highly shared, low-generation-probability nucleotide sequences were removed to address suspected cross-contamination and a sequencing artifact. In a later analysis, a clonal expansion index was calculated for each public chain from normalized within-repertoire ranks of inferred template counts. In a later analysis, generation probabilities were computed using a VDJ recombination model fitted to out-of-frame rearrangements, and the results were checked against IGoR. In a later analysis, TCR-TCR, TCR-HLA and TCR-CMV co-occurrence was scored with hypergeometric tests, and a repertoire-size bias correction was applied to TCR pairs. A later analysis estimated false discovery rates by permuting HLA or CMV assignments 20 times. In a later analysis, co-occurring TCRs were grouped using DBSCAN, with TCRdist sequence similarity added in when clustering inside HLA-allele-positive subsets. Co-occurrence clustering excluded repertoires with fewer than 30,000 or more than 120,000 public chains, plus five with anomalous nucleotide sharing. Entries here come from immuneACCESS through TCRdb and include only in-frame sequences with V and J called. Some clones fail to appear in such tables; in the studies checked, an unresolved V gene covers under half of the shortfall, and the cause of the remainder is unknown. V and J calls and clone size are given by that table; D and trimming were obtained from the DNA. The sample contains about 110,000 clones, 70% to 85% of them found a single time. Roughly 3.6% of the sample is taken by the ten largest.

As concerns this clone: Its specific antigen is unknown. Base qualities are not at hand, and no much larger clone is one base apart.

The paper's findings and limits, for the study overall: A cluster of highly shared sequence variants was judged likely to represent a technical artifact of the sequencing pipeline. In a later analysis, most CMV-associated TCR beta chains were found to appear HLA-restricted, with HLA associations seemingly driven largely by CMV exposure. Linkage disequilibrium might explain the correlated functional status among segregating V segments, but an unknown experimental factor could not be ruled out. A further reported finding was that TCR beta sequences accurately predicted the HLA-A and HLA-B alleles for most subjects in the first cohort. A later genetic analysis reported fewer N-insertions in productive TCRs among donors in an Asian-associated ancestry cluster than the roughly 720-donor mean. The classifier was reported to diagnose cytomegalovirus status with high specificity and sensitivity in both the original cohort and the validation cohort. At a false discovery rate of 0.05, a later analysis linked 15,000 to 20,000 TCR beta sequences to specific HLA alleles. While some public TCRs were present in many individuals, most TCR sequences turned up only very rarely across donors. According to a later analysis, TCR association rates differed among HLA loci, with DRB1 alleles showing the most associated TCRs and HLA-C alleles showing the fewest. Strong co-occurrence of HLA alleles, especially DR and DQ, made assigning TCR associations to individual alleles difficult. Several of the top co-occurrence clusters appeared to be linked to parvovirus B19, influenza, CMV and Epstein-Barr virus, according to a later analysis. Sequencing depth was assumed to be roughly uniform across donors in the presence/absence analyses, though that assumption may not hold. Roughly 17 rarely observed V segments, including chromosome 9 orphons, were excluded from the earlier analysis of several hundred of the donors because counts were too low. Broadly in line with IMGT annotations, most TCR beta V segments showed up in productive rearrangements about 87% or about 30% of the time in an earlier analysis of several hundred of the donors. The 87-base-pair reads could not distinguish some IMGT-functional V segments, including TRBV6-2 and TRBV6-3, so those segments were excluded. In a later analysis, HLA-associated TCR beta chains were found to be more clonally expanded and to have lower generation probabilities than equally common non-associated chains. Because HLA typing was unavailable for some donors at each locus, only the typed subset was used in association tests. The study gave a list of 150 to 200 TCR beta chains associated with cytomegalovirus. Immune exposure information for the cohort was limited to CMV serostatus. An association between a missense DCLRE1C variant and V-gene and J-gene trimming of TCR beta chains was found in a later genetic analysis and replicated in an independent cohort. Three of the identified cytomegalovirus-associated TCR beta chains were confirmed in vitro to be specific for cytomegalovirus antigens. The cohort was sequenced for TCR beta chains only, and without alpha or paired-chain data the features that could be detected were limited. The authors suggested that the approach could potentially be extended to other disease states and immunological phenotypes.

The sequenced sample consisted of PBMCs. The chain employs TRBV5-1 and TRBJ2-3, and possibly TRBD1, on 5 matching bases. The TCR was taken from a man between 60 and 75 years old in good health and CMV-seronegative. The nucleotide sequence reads TGCGCCAGCAGCTTGGCCTGGGGCCCAGCTAGCACAGATACGCAGTATTTT. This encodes CASSLAWGPASTDTQYF.